Shown below are 25 T cell receptor beta chains from a single sample sequenced in a study of T-cell memory formation after mild COVID-19. A single record per CDR3 protein comes from TCRdb applying MiXCR to the 5' RACE reads. The sample records a few hundred thousand distinct CDR3 sequences, around 15% being singletons. Sample: PBMCs or a T cell subset sorted from them (not recorded which). The receptors were gathered from a young man who had mild COVID-19 (a few samples of this study predate the infection). Cell type and time point are not known.

This clonotype has more than one count but fewer than ten. This sequence joins TRBV7-9 and TRBJ1-6, with D uncertain. Trimming removed 5 bases from V and 8 bases from J, with 16 bases in between. Germline CDR1 and CDR2: SEHNR and FQNEAQ (reference sequence). The CDR3 is 15 residues long. The chain's CDR3 is CASSPSRGFHSPLHF. The CDR3 DNA reads TGTGCCAGCAGCCCCTCACGGGGTTTTCATTCACCCCTCCACTTT.

This clonotype was counted a few times. The chain uses TRBV5-1 and TRBJ2-3; the match to TRBD2 covers 9 bases. The CDR3 has 17 residues. CDR1 and CDR2 (germline): SGHRS, YFSETQ. V lost 6 bases, J lost 7 bases, and 18 bases stayed unmatched. This chain's CDR3 is CASNRWAASGERNTQYF. For the CDR3, the DNA is TGCGCCAGCAACCGGTGGGCGGCTAGCGGGGAACGAAATACGCAGTATTTT.

This rearrangement joins TRBV5-1 to TRBJ2-1, with 7 nucleotides matching TRBD1. The CDR3 totals 14 residues. The trim removed 4 bases at V and 5 bases at J, leaving 6 bases unmatched. Germline CDR1 reads SGHRS; CDR2 reads YFSETQ. The CDR3 bases are TGCGCCAGCAGCCTGGGGGACAGTAACAATGAGCAGTTCTTC. Its translation: CASSLGDSNNEQFF. The entire variable domain, with the rest obtained from reference TRBV5-1 and TRBJ2-1, is as follows: KAGVTQTPRYLIKTRGQQVTLSCSPISGHRSVSWYQQTPGQGLQFLFEYFSETQRNKGNFPGRFSGRQFSNSRSEMNVSTLELGDSALYLCASSLGDSNNEQFFGPGTRLTVL.

This clonotype was counted only a few times. This chain joins TRBV20-1 and TRBJ1-2; 10 positions agree with TRBD1. Germline CDR1 DFQATT, CDR2 SNEGSKA (reference sequence). The CDR3 has 14 amino acids. Trimming at V came to 5 bases and at J to 5 bases, leaving 8 bases not matched to a gene. The CDR3 here is CSAAGTGAAYGYTF. The CDR3 DNA reads as TGCAGTGCTGCCGGGACAGGGGCGGCGTATGGCTACACCTTC.

The sample holds a few counts of this clonotype. The chain couples TRBV5-1 to TRBJ1-2, with no clear D. Germline loops: CDR1 SGHRS, CDR2 YFSETQ. The germline V and J ends were trimmed by 3 bases and 4 bases, with 13 bases remaining between them. This CDR3 region has 14 residues. As DNA, the CDR3 is TGCGCCAGCAGCTGGACGGGAGGCGGCTATGGCTACACCTTC. This translates into CASSWTGGGYGYTF.

This clonotype was seen a few times. The chain carries TRBV4-1 and TRBJ1-6; no clear D gene. V shed 0 bases and J shed 9 bases, with 6 bases lying between them. The CDR3 consists of 13 residues. Germline V gives CDR1 MGHRA, CDR2 YSYEKL. The CDR3 protein is CASSQEYSSPLHF. The CDR3 nucleotides read TGCGCCAGCAGCCAAGAGTACAGTTCACCCCTCCACTTT.

The rearrangement links TRBV10-3 to TRBJ1-1; D is unresolved. CDR3 size: 14 residues. The germline CDR1 and CDR2 sequences are ENHRY and SYGVKD. The germline V and J ends were trimmed by 6 bases and 7 bases, with 18 bases remaining between them. This CDR3 reads CAIRGAKGSDEAFF. In nucleotides, the CDR3 is TGTGCCATCAGGGGAGCTAAAGGGAGCGATGAAGCTTTCTTT.

V is TRBV5-1 and J is TRBJ2-3; D is possibly TRBD1 (6 bases). CDR3 length: 16 residues. Germline assignment: CDR1 SGHRS and CDR2 YFSETQ. The ends were cut back, 7 bases at V and 4 bases at J, with 22 bases in the middle. Here the CDR3 DNA reads TGCGCCAGCGGCAATCAGGGGCTAAATGGAGCAGATACGCAGTATTTT. Translating it yields CASGNQGLNGADTQYF. Filled out from reference TRBV5-1 and TRBJ2-3, the complete variable domain reads KAGVTQTPRYLIKTRGQQVTLSCSPISGHRSVSWYQQTPGQGLQFLFEYFSETQRNKGNFPGRFSGRQFSNSRSEMNVSTLELGDSALYLCASGNQGLNGADTQYFGPGTRLTVL.

In its sample, this clonotype was seen many times. The J gene is TRBJ2-5, the V gene TRBV7-9, with 7 nucleotides matching TRBD1. The CDR3 contains 16 residues. V gave up 2 bases and J gave up 5 bases; unmatched junction bases: 11. The germline CDR1 and CDR2 sequences are SEHNR and FQNEAQ (reference sequence). The CDR3 DNA reads as TGTGCCAGCAGCTTATTAAGGGATCTAGGGGGCGAGACCCAGTACTTC. Amino acid sequence: CASSLLRDLGGETQYF. Combining the CDR3 with reference TRBV7-9 and TRBJ2-5 gives the whole variable domain DTGVSQNPRHKITKRGQNVTFRCDPISEHNRLYWYRQTLGQGPEFLTYFQNEAQLEKSRLLSDRFSAERPKGSFSTLEIQRTEQGDSAMYLCASSLLRDLGGETQYFGPGTRLLVL.

In its sample, this clonotype was seen a few times. The chain employs TRBV12-3 or TRBV12-4 and TRBJ2-1; 7 bases are a match to TRBD2. V was clipped by 5 bases and J by 9 bases; unmatched bases: 13. The CDR3 is 15 amino acids. CDR3 in DNA: TGTGCCAGCAGTCAGACTAGGTGGGAGCGGGGTGAGCAGTTCTTC. This sequence encodes CASSQTRWERGEQFF.

The chain recombines TRBV7-2 with TRBJ2-5, with TRBD2 as a possible D gene (5 bases). Trimming removed 5 bases at V and 1 base at J, with 14 bases between. There are 15 residues in the CDR3. Germline V gene sequence: CDR1 SGHTA, CDR2 FQGNSA. The CDR3 reads CASSVGEGRQETQYF. DNA for the CDR3: TGTGCCAGCAGCGTGGGTGAGGGCCGCCAAGAGACCCAGTACTTC. The complete variable domain, with remaining parts taken from reference TRBV7-2 and TRBJ2-5, reads GAGVSQSPSNKVTEKGKDVELRCDPISGHTALYWYRQSLGQGLEFLIYFQGNSAPDKSGLPSDRFSAERTGGSVSTLTIQRTQQEDSAVYLCASSVGEGRQETQYFGPGTRLLVL.

The table lists this clonotype with a few counts. The rearrangement uses TRBV6-6 and TRBJ1-1, with no clear D. Germline assignment: CDR1 MNHNY and CDR2 SVGAGI (reference sequence). This CDR3 region has 13 residues. Between the trimmed V and J ends, which lost 5 bases and 7 bases, there was a span of 14 bases. The DNA of the CDR3 is TGTGCCAGCAGTCCCATCCTGGGGATTGAAGCTTTCTTT. It encodes CASSPILGIEAFF.

This clonotype was found many times. The CDR3 loop reads CASSLGHPYNEQFF. CDR3 sequence (DNA): TGTGCCAGCAGCCTGGGACACCCCTACAATGAGCAGTTCTTC. The gene calls are TRBV5-8 and TRBJ2-1; D is possibly TRBD1 (6 bases). Germline V gives CDR1 SGHTS, CDR2 YDEGEE. CDR3 size: 14 residues. Trimming took off 4 bases at V and 2 bases at J, with 10 bases between the two ends.

This clonotype was observed at least ten times. The V and J genes are TRBV28 and TRBJ2-2, with D perhaps TRBD2 (5 bases). In germline, CDR1 is MDHEN, CDR2 SYDVKM. The CDR3 length is 15 residues. The germline V and J ends were trimmed by 8 bases and 1 base, with 14 bases remaining between them. In DNA, the CDR3 is TGTGCCAGCTTTAGGTACGGGAAGAACACCGGGGAGCTGTTTTTT. Translated: CASFRYGKNTGELFF.

The J gene is TRBJ1-3, the V gene TRBV2; no clear D gene. The CDR3 consists of 12 residues. Germline lookup yields CDR1 SNHLY and CDR2 FYNNEI. Trimming removed 8 bases from V and 2 bases from J, with 7 bases in between. The DNA of the CDR3 is TGTGCCAGCTCCCGGGCTGGAAACACCATATATTTT. As protein: CASSRAGNTIYF.

This chain connects TRBV6-2 or TRBV6-3 to TRBJ2-1; 12 nucleotides line up with TRBD2. V lost 0 bases to trimming and J lost 4 bases; unmatched junction nucleotides: 10. Germline CDR1 reads MNHEY; CDR2 reads SVGEGT. This CDR3 contains 19 residues. Here the CDR3 DNA reads TGTGCCAGCAGTTACTCGAGGCTAGCGGGGGGGCCCCGGTACAATGAGCAGTTCTTC. This encodes CASSYSRLAGGPRYNEQFF.

The chain carries TRBV24-1 and TRBJ2-3; 7 bases map to TRBD2. CDR3 length: 18 amino acids. Germline trimming cut 5 bases from V and 2 bases from J; bases unmatched to any gene: 15. Germline-derived CDR1 and CDR2 are KGHDR and SFDVKD. The chain's CDR3 is CATSALGGSSTITDTQYF. The CDR3 DNA follows: TGTGCCACCAGTGCCTTGGGGGGGAGCTCCACCATCACAGATACGCAGTATTTT.

Only a few counts were recorded for this clonotype. This sequence joins TRBV12-3 or TRBV12-4 and TRBJ2-3; 7 positions agree with TRBD2. Unmatched junction bases numbered 7, after V lost 5 bases and J lost 2 bases. This CDR3 region has 15 residues. CDR3 in DNA: TGTGCCAGCAGTCCGCCGGGACTACACACAGATACGCAGTATTTT. Encoded protein: CASSPPGLHTDTQYF.

The chain uses TRBV7-9 and TRBJ2-5; 8 positions match TRBD2. The CDR3 loop spans 13 amino acids. Looked up from germline, CDR1 is SEHNR and CDR2 is FQNEAQ (reference sequence). The J segment lost 1 base and the V segment lost 5 bases, leaving 0 bases of the junction unmatched. CDR3 in DNA: TGTGCCAGCAGCGCGGGGGGCCAAGAGACCCAGTACTTC. Translated, it gives CASSAGGQETQYF.

This chain links TRBV7-2 with TRBJ2-5; D not certain. Germline lookup yields CDR1 SGHTA and CDR2 FQGNSA. V shed 3 bases and J shed 1 base, with 12 bases lying between them. This CDR3 has 15 amino acids. DNA for the CDR3: TGTGCCAGCAGCTTTGCGAAGACGACCCAAGAGACCCAGTACTTC. This sequence encodes CASSFAKTTQETQYF. The full variable domain, with the rest looked up from reference TRBV7-2 and TRBJ2-5, is GAGVSQSPSNKVTEKGKDVELRCDPISGHTALYWYRQSLGQGLEFLIYFQGNSAPDKSGLPSDRFSAERTGGSVSTLTIQRTQQEDSAVYLCASSFAKTTQETQYFGPGTRLLVL.

This clonotype was counted only a few times. The V and J genes are TRBV6-6 and TRBJ1-2, with 9 bases that match TRBD1. CDR1 is MNHNY, CDR2 SVGAGI, per germline (reference sequence). Losses at the gene ends were 6 bases for V and 0 bases for J; bases not matched to a gene: 5. CDR3 size: 15 residues. CDR3 amino acids: CASRRDRETNYGYTF. In DNA, the CDR3 is TGTGCCAGCAGACGGGACAGGGAAACTAACTATGGCTACACCTTC.

This clonotype has only a few counts. The chain has TRBV11-2 and TRBJ2-1, with 9 positions matching TRBD2. Germline trimming cut 2 bases from V and 5 bases from J; bases unmatched to any gene: 4. The CDR3 is 15 residues long. Germline values: CDR1 SGHAT, CDR2 FQNNGV. CDR3 coding DNA: TGTGCCAGCAGCTTAATAGCGGGGGTTAACAATGAGCAGTTCTTC. Amino acid sequence: CASSLIAGVNNEQFF. Full variable domain (outside the CDR3, taken from reference TRBV11-2 and TRBJ2-1): EAGVAQSPRYKIIEKRQSVAFWCNPISGHATLYWYQQILGQGPKLLIQFQNNGVVDDSQLPKDRFSAERLKGVDSTLKIQPAKLEDSAVYLCASSLIAGVNNEQFFGPGTRLTVL.

Only a few counts were recorded for this clonotype. V gene TRBV11-2 combines with J gene TRBJ1-2; no clear D. Trimming stripped 5 bases from V and 6 bases from J, with 13 bases between. Per the germline V gene, CDR1 is SGHAT and CDR2 is FQNNGV. CDR3 size: 13 residues. The CDR3 DNA reads TGTGCCAGCAGCGCAAGGTCAGCTAATGGCTACACCTTC. Amino acids: CASSARSANGYTF.

On this clonotype: A single base separates this from a much larger clone, so it may be a read error. This chain's CDR3 is CASSLGWVEQFF. CDR3 in DNA: TGTGCCAGCAGCTTAGGGTGGGTCGAGCAGTTCTTC. The V call is TRBV11-2, the J call TRBJ2-1; D is uncertain. Germline-derived CDR1 and CDR2 are SGHAT and FQNNGV. The V end was cut by 1 base, the J end by 10 bases, with 8 bases between. CDR3 length equals 12 residues.

This chain connects TRBV7-8 to TRBJ2-7; no firm D call. V was shortened by 2 bases and J by 1 base, with 6 bases between the two germline ends. Germline CDR1 and CDR2: SGHVS and FQNEAQ. This CDR3 is 13 amino acids long. The CDR3 nucleotides are TGTGCCAGCAGCTTATGGGATTCCTACGAGCAGTACTTC. The encoded protein is CASSLWDSYEQYF.